The 15 T cell receptor beta chains in this list originate from one sample, sequenced in a study of blood T cells in healthy people across ages. Primers used in a second PCR of about 7 to 12 cycles were a sample-barcoded 5' primer and a J-beta primer mix. TCRdb re-called the 5' RACE reads with MiXCR, one entry per CDR3 protein. The profile shows approximately 900,000 distinct CDR3 sequences, 25% to 30% of them singletons. These data were also filed under a second study, of T cells of mothers and their children.

Sequenced sample: blood. The receptors were sampled from a woman aged 40 to 50 in good health.

This chain joins TRBV3-1 and TRBJ2-5, with D maybe TRBD2 (5 bases). With the DNA end fitting TRBJ2-7 better, the J assignment may be wrong. The CDR3 loop spans 14 amino acids. Germline CDR1 is LGHDT and CDR2 is YNNKEL (reference sequence). CDR3 amino acids: CVSSNGVGTYEQYF. The DNA for the CDR3 is TGTGTATCTTCTAACGGGGTAGGGACCTACGAGCAGTACTTC.

V and J are TRBV7-9 and TRBJ2-3, with 10 bases identical to TRBD2. The CDR3 is 16 residues long. V was pared by 5 bases and J by 1 base, with 6 bases of the junction left unmatched. Looked up from germline, CDR1 is SEHNR and CDR2 is FQNEAQ (reference sequence). In DNA form, the CDR3 reads TGTGCCAGCAGCATTTTAGCGGGGGGAGGCACAGATACGCAGTATTTT. Translation gives CASSILAGGGTDTQYF.

The chain recombines TRBV25-1 with TRBJ2-3, with a tentative D call TRBD1 (5 bases). Germline CDR1 reads MGHDK; CDR2 reads SYGVNS. V lost 9 bases to trimming and J lost 2 bases, with 18 bases between them. CDR3 length: 15 residues. The CDR3 protein is CASHPSDSYTDTQYF. The CDR3, as DNA: TGTGCCAGTCACCCCTCAGACAGCTACACAGATACGCAGTATTTT.

The table lists this clonotype with a count of one. The V call is TRBV4-3, the J call TRBJ2-1; the D gene could be TRBD1 or TRBD2 (6 bases each). V was trimmed by 0 bases and J by 2 bases, leaving 11 bases between them. Germline CDR1 LGHNA, CDR2 YSLEER. CDR3 length: 16 residues. This chain's CDR3 is CASSQDEGGTYNEQFF. The CDR3 bases are TGCGCCAGCAGCCAAGATGAGGGGGGTACCTACAATGAGCAGTTCTTC.

V usage is TRBV7-9 and J usage is TRBJ2-7; 11 positions match TRBD1. Germline trimming cut 1 base from V and 2 bases from J; bases unmatched to any gene: 7. The CDR3 loop spans 17 amino acids. Germline-derived CDR1 and CDR2 are SEHNR and FQNEAQ (reference sequence). DNA of the CDR3: TGTGCCAGCAGCTTAGGGGAACCGGGACAGGGGGCCTACGAGCAGTACTTC. Translating it yields CASSLGEPGQGAYEQYF.

This clonotype occurred a few times. This sequence joins TRBV29-1 and TRBJ1-4; tentatively, D is TRBD1 (5 bases). Trimming removed 5 bases from V and 8 bases from J, with 15 bases in between. The V gene's germline CDR1 is SQVTM and CDR2 ANQGSEA. The CDR3 is made up of 13 amino acids. CDR3 in DNA: TGCAGCGTTTCGGACATGAAGGCAGAAAAACTGTTTTTT. Protein product: CSVSDMKAEKLFF.

The V call is TRBV20-1, the J call TRBJ1-1; TRBD1 agrees at 7 bases. After removal of 5 bases from V and 0 bases from J, the junction contained 9 bases not matched to a gene. The CDR3 consists of 15 residues. Germline loops: CDR1 DFQATT, CDR2 SNEGSKA (reference sequence). The CDR3 nucleotides read TGCAGTGCTCGCCGGGACAGAAGATTGAACACTGAAGCTTTCTTT. Its protein product is CSARRDRRLNTEAFF.

This clonotype has a count of ten or more. The J gene is TRBJ2-7, the V gene TRBV7-2; maybe TRBD2 (6 bases). The CDR3 consists of 16 residues. With 5 bases removed from V and 2 bases from J, the gap between germline ends came to 19 bases. Per germline, CDR1 SGHTA and CDR2 FQGNSA. The CDR3 bases are TGTGCCAGCAGCCGACTGGGACTCACGATGACCTACGAGCAGTACTTC. Its protein product is CASSRLGLTMTYEQYF.

This sequence joins TRBV3-1 and TRBJ2-5; D ambiguous. CDR3 length equals 13 residues. Germline loops: CDR1 LGHDT, CDR2 YNNKEL (reference sequence). V lost 1 base and J lost 3, with 6 bases in between. The CDR3 loop reads CASSQAPKETQYF. The CDR3 bases are TGTGCCAGCAGCCAAGCCCCAAAAGAGACCCAGTACTTC.

The chain links TRBV12-3 or TRBV12-4 to TRBJ2-7; possibly TRBD1 or TRBD2 for D (6 bases each). The length of the CDR3 is 14 residues. Trimming removed 6 bases from V and 7 bases from J, with 19 bases in between. The CDR3 sequence is CASSPGAGAGEQYF. In DNA, the CDR3 is TGTGCCAGCAGCCCGGGGGCAGGGGCCGGGGAGCAGTACTTC.

This clonotype was detected only once. This may come from a read error, since a much larger clone is one base off. This chain joins TRBV27 and TRBJ1-5; D remains unclear. Per the germline V gene, CDR1 is MNHEY and CDR2 is SMNVEV (reference sequence). The ends were cut back, 5 bases at V and 0 bases at J, with 8 bases in the middle. The length of the CDR3 is 14 residues. The CDR3 nucleotides are TGTGCCAGCAGTCCTCTTAGTAGCAATCAGCCCCAGCATTTT. This encodes CASSPLSSNQPQHF.

About this clonotype itself: At one end the junction does not follow the germline gene, possibly because of a read error. J is TRBJ1-2 and V is TRBV3-1, with D possibly TRBD1 on 5 matching bases. The CDR3 is 15 amino acids. Germline V gives CDR1 LGHDT, CDR2 YNNKEL (reference sequence). The CDR3 loop reads CASSQGRARVYGCTF. CDR3 coding DNA: TGTGCCAGCAGCCAGGGACGAGCACGAGTCTATGGCTGCACCTTC.

This clonotype was seen only a few times. The CDR3 coding sequence is TGTGCCAGCACCCCATGGGGCCAACAGGGGGGAGAGACCCAGTACTTC. Protein sequence: CASTPWGQQGGETQYF. This chain links TRBV12-3 or TRBV12-4 with TRBJ2-5; 8 positions agree with TRBD1. The CDR3 is made up of 16 amino acids. V shed 7 bases, J shed 4 bases, and the junction held 14 bases outside the gene matches.

The chain uses TRBV24-1 and TRBJ2-4; 11 positions match TRBD2. The tail of the sequence fits TRBJ2-7 better, so the J call may be wrong. CDR3 length equals 16 residues. CDR1 and CDR2 (germline): KGHDR, SFDVKD. The CDR3 nucleotides read TGTGCCACCAGTGACACCTTAGCGGGGGGGATCTACGAGCAGTACTTC. Translation: CATSDTLAGGIYEQYF.

This chain connects TRBV18 to TRBJ1-4; D gene ambiguous. The CDR3 spans 14 residues. Trimming pared 3 bases from V and 8 bases from J, leaving 13 bases between. CDR1 and CDR2 from the germline V gene are KGHSH and LQKENI. Here the CDR3 DNA reads TGTGCCAGCTCACCCAACCTTGGGAGGGAAAAACTGTTTTTT. Residues: CASSPNLGREKLFF.